Listed below are T cell receptor beta chains from one sample, sequenced in a study of blood T cells in healthy people across ages. TCRdb redid the calling of the 5' RACE reads with MiXCR, one entry per CDR3 protein. The sample consists of about 1 million distinct CDR3 sequences, 40% to 45% of them appearing once. The specimen was blood. The receptors come from a woman aged 55-70 years in good health. The CDR3 runs from the conserved cysteine through the conserved F or W. Fields, in order: V gene, J gene, D gene, clone size, CDR3 DNA, CDR3 protein. The D gene is left open where the match is weak. Clone size is stated in some rows and not others, as once, few, many or a class when expanded.

>TRBV7-9|TRBJ2-1|-|-
TGTGCCAGCAACTTGAGGGTCCTGAGCTCTCTCGGGAACAATGAGCAGTTCTTC
CASNLRVLSSLGNNEQFF
>TRBV2|TRBJ2-7|TRBD2|-
TGTGCCAGCAGTGCCCTTGCGGGAGACTTATACGAGCAGTACTTC
CASSALAGDLYEQYF
>TRBV12-3/TRBV12-4|TRBJ1-2|-|-
TGTGCCACCGGAGAGACAGAGTATGGCTACACCTTC
CATGETEYGYTF
>TRBV7-6|TRBJ2-5|-|-
TGTGCCAGCAGCGCCGGGCCGATCAGGGAGACCCAGTACTTC
CASSAGPIRETQYF
>TRBV6-6|TRBJ2-4|TRBD1|-
TGTGCCAGCAGTTACTACGGGACAGGGGGAAACATTCAGTACTTC
CASSYYGTGGNIQYF
>TRBV7-9|TRBJ1-2|-|few
TGTGCCAGCAGCTTAGCACACGGTGATGGCTACACCTTC
CASSLAHGDGYTF
>TRBV28|TRBJ2-3|TRBD2|-
TGTGCCACAACTAGCGGGAGTGGAAGGTTGCGAGATACGCAGTATTTT
CATTSGSGRLRDTQYF
>TRBV20-1|TRBJ1-1|-|-
TGCAGTGCTAGAGGCCTGGGTGGCACTGAAGCTTTCTTT
CSARGLGGTEAFF
>TRBV12-3/TRBV12-4|TRBJ2-1|-|many
TGTGCCAGCTCTTCGGGGTGGCAGGGGCGGCGGGATGAGCAGTTCTTC
CASSSGWQGRRDEQFF
>TRBV27|TRBJ2-6|-|many
TGTGCCAGCACGAGGGACCGGGCTGGGGCCAACGTCCTGACTTTC
CASTRDRAGANVLTF
>TRBV7-3|TRBJ2-3|-|-
TGTGCCAGCAGCTTGTTCTTCACAGATACGCAGTATTTT
CASSLFFTDTQYF
>TRBV7-3|TRBJ2-1|-|-
TGTGCCAGCAGCCCGCAGGGGAAGGTAATCAATGAGCAGTTCTTC
CASSPQGKVINEQFF
>TRBV18|TRBJ1-5|TRBD1|few
TGTGCCAGCTCACCAACAGGGGATTACCAGCCCCAGCATTTT
CASSPTGDYQPQHF
>TRBV5-1|TRBJ2-5|-|few
TGCGCCAGCAGCTTGACAGGGCACCTACAAGAGACCCAGTACTTC
CASSLTGHLQETQYF
>TRBV20-1|TRBJ2-5|-|-
TGCAGTGCTAGTGTGGAGGATAAACCCGAGACCCAGTACTTC
CSASVEDKPETQYF